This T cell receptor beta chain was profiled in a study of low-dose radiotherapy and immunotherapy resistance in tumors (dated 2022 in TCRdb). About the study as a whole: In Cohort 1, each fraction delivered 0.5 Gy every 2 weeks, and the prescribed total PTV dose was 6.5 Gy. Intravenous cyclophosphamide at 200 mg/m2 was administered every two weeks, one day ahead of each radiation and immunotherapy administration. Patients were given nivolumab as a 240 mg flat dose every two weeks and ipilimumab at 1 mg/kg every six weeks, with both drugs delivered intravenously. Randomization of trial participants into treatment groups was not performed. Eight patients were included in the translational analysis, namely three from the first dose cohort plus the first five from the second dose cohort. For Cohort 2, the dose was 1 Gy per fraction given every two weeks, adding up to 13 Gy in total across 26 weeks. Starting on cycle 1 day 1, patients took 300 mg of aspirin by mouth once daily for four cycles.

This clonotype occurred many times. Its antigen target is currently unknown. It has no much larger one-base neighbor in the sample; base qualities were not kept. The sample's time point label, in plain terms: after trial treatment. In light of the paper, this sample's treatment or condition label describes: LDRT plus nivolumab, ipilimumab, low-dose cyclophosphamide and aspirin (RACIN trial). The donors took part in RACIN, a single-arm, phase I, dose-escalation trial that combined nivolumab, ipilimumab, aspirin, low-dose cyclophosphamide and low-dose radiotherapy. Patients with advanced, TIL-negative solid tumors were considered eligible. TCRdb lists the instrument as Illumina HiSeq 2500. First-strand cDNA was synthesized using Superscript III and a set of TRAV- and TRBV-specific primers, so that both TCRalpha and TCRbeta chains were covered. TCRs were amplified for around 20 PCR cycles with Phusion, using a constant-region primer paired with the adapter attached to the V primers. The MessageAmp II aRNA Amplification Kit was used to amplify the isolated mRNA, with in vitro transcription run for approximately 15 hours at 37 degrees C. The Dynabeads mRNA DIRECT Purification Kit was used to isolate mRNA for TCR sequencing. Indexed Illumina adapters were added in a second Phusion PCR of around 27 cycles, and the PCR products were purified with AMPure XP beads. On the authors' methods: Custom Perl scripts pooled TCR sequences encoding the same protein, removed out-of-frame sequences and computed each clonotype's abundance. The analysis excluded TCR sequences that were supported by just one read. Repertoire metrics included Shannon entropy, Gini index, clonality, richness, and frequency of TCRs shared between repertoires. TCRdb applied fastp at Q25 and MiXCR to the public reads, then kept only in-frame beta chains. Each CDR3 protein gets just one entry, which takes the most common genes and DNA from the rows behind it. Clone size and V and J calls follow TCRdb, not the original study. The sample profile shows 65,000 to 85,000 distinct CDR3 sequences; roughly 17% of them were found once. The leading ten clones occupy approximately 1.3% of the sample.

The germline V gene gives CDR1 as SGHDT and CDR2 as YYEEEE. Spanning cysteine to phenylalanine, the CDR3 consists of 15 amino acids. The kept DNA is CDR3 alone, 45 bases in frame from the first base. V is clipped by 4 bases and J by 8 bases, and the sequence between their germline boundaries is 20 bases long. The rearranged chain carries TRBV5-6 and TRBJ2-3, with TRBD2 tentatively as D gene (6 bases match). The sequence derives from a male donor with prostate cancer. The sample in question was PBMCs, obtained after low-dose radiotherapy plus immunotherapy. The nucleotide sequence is TGTGCCAGCAGCGAACTGTCAGCTTTGGAGGGTACGCAGTATTTT. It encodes CASSELSALEGTQYF. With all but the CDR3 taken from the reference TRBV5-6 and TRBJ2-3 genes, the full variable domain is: DAGVTQSPTHLIKTRGQQVTLRCSPKSGHDTVSWYQQALGQGPQFIFQYYEEEERQRGNFPDRFSGHQFPNYSSELNVNALLLGDSALYLCASSELSALEGTQYFGPGTRLTVL.